The present T cell receptor (beta chain) was sequenced within a study of Ad26.COV2.S vaccination and SARS-CoV-2 variants (dated by TCRdb to the early 2020s). With respect to the entire study: Donors in the vaccine arm were drawn from COV1001, a phase I-IIa trial of Ad26.COV2.S in healthy adults that was multicentre, randomized, double-blind and placebo-controlled. Trial participants were randomized into five groups of five: low-dose or high-dose Ad26.COV2.S given once or twice, or placebo on both occasions. Throughout the experiments and outcome assessment, investigators stayed blinded to trial group allocation. TCRbeta repertoire sequencing was used to assess the specificity and breadth of SARS-CoV-2-reactive T cell receptors after Ad26.COV2.S vaccination. Ad26.COV2.S was administered intramuscularly at 5 x 10^10 or 1 x 10^11 viral particles, either as a single shot or as two shots given 56 days apart. The TCR-sequenced set comprised approximately 32 samples: some 19 Ad26.COV2.S vaccine recipients, 5 placebo recipients and 8 SARS-CoV-2 convalescent individuals.

On this clone: Its antigen remains undetermined. Base qualities are missing; no much larger clone stands one base away.

Relative to germline, V is 4 bases shorter and J is 3 bases shorter, with 7 bases between their ends. The CDR3, cysteine through phenylalanine, is 14 amino acids long. Only CDR3 DNA remains: 42 bases, in frame from the first base. Taken from the germline V gene, the CDR1 and CDR2 loops are SGHDN and FVKESK. TCRbeta CDR3 regions were sequenced with the immunoSEQ Assay. After extraction, genomic DNA underwent amplification by bias-controlled multiplex PCR, followed by high-throughput sequencing. The published analysis was carried out like this. To quantify the absolute abundance of each unique TCRbeta CDR3 region, sequences were collapsed and filtered. T cell fraction was estimated by normalizing TCRbeta template counts to usable DNA, with usable DNA measured through amplification of reference genes found in all nucleated cells. Repertoire TCRs were annotated as SARS-CoV-2-specific when V gene, CDR3 amino acid sequence and J gene were exactly matched to a known reactive TCR set. The reference SARS-CoV-2 TCR set was obtained from MIRA and was filtered for enrichment in COVID-19-positive ImmuneCODE repertoires, whereby public or cross-reactive TCRs were removed. Using the MIRA antigens, annotated TCRs were further analysed by specific ORF or by position within an ORF. Breadth was defined as the number of annotated unique rearrangements divided by the total number of unique productive rearrangements, and depth was defined as the summed frequency of the annotated unique rearrangements. Two-sided Wilcoxon rank-sum tests were used to compare TCR breadth between groups. TCRdb holds this immuneACCESS table with in-frame rearrangements only. Some clones are missing; in checked studies, unresolved V genes explain under half, and the rest has no known cause. Clone size and V and J calls were adopted from that table, with D and trimming inferred from the DNA. For this sample there are approximately 300,000 clones; around 81% appear just once. The ten largest clones represent roughly 2% of the sample.

What the treatment or condition label conveys for this sample: approximately 18 received Ad26.COV2.S at low or high dose, single or two shots; roughly five received placebo; per-sample allocation not given. For vaccine and placebo recipients, repertoires were sequenced using samples collected on day 63 after the first injection. Cohort 1b enrolled roughly 25 adults aged 18-55 years at a single site in Boston, USA, between 29 July and 7 August 2020. Ad26.COV2.S consisted of a replication-incompetent adenovirus type 26 vector by which a prefusion-stabilized SARS-CoV-2 spike protein from the original Wuhan strain was expressed. General findings and caveats noted by the study authors: After vaccination, substantial breadth of spike-specific CD8+ and CD4+ T cell responses was reported. The authors noted that the TCR breadth and depth analyses may have underestimated total T cell responses. Comparing responses between vaccine doses or regimens was not something the study was powered to do. Comparable non-spike TCR breadth was observed between vaccine and placebo recipients, consistent with only spike being contained in the vaccine. Spike-specific TCR breadth was higher in Ad26.COV2.S recipients than in placebo recipients (P = 0.0014).

This sample comprised peripheral blood, obtained in a trial of Ad26.COV2.S vaccine versus placebo. The rearranged segments are TRBV14 and TRBJ1-6; the D gene cannot be resolved reliably. The receptor was isolated from a person aged 18-60 years who received the Ad26.COV2.S COVID-19 vaccine or a placebo. The CDR3 region: CASSRENYNSPLHF. The nucleotides are TGTGCCAGCAGCCGCGAGAACTATAATTCACCCCTCCACTTT.